The T cell receptor (beta chain) described here comes from a study of blood T cells in healthy people across ages. For every donor, a draw yielded around 10 milliliters of peripheral blood. Next came a second PCR, run for about 7 to 12 cycles, which used a sample-barcoded 5' primer along with a J-beta primer mix. TCRdb fed the 5' RACE reads into MiXCR, producing one record per CDR3 protein. The profile shows 650,000 to 1,000,000 distinct CDR3 sequences, around 36% of them singletons. The CDR3 covers 14 residues. From germline, CDR1 is KGHDR and CDR2 SFDVKD. Deletions cut 9 bases from V and 9 bases from J, with 23 bases between.

The chain is built from TRBV24-1 and TRBJ2-7; D may be TRBD1 (6 bases). The sequenced material came from blood. The origin of this receptor is a man aged 18 to 35 in good health. CDR3 nucleotide sequence: TGTGCCACCGCGGACAGCTTTTTGTCCCCACGGCAGTACTTC. It codes for CATADSFLSPRQYF.